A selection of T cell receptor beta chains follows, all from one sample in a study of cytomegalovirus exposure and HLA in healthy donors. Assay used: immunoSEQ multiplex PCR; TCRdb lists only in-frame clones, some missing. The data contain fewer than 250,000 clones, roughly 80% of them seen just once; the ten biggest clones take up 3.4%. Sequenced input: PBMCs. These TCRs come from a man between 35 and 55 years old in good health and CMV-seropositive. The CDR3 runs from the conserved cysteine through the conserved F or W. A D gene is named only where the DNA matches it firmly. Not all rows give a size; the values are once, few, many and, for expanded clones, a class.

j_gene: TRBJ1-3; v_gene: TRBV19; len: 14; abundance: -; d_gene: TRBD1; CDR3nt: TGTGCCAGTAGTCTCCGGGGACAGAGAAACACCATATATTTT; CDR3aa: CASSLRGQRNTIYF
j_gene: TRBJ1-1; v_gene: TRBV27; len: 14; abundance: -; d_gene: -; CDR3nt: TGTGCCAGCAGTTTTGGGGGGGCGTACACTGAAGCTTTCTTT; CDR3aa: CASSFGGAYTEAFF
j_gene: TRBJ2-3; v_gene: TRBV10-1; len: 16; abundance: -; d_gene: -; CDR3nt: TGCGCCAGCAGTGAATCCCCGGAGGGGCATGGAGATACGCAGTATTTT; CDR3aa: CASSESPEGHGDTQYF
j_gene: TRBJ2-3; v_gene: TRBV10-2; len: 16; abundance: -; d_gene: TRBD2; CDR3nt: TGCGCCAGCAGTGAAGTAGGCGGGGGGGCCCCAGATACGCAGTATTTT; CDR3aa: CASSEVGGGAPDTQYF
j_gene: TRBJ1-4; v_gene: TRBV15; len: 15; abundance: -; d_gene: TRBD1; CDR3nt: TGTGCCACCAGCCCCTTCCAGGGGGGAAATGAAAAACTGTTTTTT; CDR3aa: CATSPFQGGNEKLFF
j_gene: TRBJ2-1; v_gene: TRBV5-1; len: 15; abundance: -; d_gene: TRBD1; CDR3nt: TGCGCCAGCAGCTCAGGACAGGGGGTTTACAATGAGCAATTCTTC; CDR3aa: CASSSGQGVYNEQFF
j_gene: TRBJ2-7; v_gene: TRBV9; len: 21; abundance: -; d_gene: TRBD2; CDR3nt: TGTGCCAGCAGCAACCTCCCAACCCTAACTAGCGGGGAAACTAGAGGCTACGAGCAGTACTTC; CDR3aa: CASSNLPTLTSGETRGYEQYF
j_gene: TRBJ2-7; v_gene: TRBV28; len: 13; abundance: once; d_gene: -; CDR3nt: TGTGCCAGCAGTTTTAGAACCCAGGGGGAGCAGTACTTC; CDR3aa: CASSFRTQGEQYF
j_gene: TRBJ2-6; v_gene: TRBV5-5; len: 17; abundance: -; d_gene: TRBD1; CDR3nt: TGTGCCAGCAGCGCAACCGGGACAGTCTCTGGGGCCAACGTCCTGACTTTC; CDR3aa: CASSATGTVSGANVLTF
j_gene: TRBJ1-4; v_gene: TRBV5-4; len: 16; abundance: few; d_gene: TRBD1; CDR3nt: TGTGCCAGCAGCTTGGGGACAGGGCTGGGCGGTGAAAAACTGTTTTTT; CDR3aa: CASSLGTGLGGEKLFF
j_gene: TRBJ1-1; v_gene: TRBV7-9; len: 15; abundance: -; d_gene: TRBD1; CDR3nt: TGTGCCAGCAGAACCTCGACAGGGCTGAAGGCTGAAGCTTTCTTT; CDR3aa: CASRTSTGLKAEAFF
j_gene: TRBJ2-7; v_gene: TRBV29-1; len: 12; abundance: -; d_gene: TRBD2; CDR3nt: TGCAGCGTCGGAAGCGGGACCTACGAGCAGTACTTC; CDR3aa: CSVGSGTYEQYF
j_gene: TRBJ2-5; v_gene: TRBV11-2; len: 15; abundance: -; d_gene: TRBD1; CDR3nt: TGTGCCAGCTTAGACCTCAGGACAGGGGGGGAGACCCAGTACTTC; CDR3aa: CASLDLRTGGETQYF
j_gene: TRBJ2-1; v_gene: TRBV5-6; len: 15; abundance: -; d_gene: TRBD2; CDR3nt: TGTGCCAGCAGCTGCGCCGGGACTAGGGGCAATGAGCAGTTCTTC; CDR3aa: CASSCAGTRGNEQFF
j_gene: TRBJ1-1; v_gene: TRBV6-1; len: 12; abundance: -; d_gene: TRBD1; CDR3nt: TGTGCCAGCAGCCTCAGGGGGCCGAAAGCTTTCTTT; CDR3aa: CASSLRGPKAFF
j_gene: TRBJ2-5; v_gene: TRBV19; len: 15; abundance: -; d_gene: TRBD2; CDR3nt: TGTGCCAGTAGCCATCTAGCGGGGAGCCAAGAGACCCAGTACTTC; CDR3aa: CASSHLAGSQETQYF
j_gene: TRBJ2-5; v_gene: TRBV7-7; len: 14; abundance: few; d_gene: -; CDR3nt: TGTGCCAGCAGCTTGGCCGGGTCCCAAGAGACCCAGTACTTC; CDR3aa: CASSLAGSQETQYF
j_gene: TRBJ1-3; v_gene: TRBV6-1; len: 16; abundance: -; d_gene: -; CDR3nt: TGTGCCAGCAGTGCGACAGGACCGCCGTCTGGAAACACCATATATTTT; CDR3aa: CASSATGPPSGNTIYF
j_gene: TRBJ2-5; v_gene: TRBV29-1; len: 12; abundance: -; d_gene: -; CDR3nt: TGCAGCGGCTCGGCAGGGGCGGGGACCCAGTACTTC; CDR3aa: CSGSAGAGTQYF
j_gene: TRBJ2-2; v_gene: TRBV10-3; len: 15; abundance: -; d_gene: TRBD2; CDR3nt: TGTGCCATCACCGAAACTAGCGCGAACACCGGGGAGCTGTTTTTT; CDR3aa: CAITETSANTGELFF
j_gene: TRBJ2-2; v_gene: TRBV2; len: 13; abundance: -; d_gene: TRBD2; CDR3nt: TGTGCCAGCAGCGTAGCGGGAGGTGGGGAGCTGTTTTTT; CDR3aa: CASSVAGGGELFF
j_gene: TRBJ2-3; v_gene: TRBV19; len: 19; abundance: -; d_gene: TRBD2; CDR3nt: TGTGCCAGTAGTATGGTAGCGGGAGAGGGACCCTATGGCACAGATACGCAGTATTTT; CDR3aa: CASSMVAGEGPYGTDTQYF
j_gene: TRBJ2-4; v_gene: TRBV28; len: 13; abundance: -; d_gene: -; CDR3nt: TGTGCCAGCAGTTTCGAGGCCCCAAGCATTCAGTACTTC; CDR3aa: CASSFEAPSIQYF
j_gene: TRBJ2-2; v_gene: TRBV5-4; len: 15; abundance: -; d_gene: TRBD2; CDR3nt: TGTGCCAGCAGCTTGGACGGGGGGGACACCGGGGAGCTGTTTTTT; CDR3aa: CASSLDGGDTGELFF
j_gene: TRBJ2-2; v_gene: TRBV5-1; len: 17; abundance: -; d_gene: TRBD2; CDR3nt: TGCGCCAGCAGCTTGGCCCGCGGGGGGGCCTTTAGCGGGGAGCTGTTTTTT; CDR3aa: CASSLARGGAFSGELFF
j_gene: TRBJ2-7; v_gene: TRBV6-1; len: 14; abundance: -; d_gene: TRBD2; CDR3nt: TGTGCCAGCAGTGAAGGGGGGGGGTCCTACGAGCAGTACTTC; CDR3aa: CASSEGGGSYEQYF
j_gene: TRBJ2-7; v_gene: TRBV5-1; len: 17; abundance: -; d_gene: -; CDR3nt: TGCGCCAGCAGCTTGGGCCCGAGCGCAACGAGGGCCTACGAACAGTACTTC; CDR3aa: CASSLGPSATRAYEQYF
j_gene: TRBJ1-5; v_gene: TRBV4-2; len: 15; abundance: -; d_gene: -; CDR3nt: TGTGCCAGCAGCCAAGTTGGGGGGTCAGATCAGCCCCAGCATTTT; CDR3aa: CASSQVGGSDQPQHF
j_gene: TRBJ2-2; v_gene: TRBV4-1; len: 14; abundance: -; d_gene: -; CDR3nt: TGCGCCAGCAGCCTCCTTTTCGACACCGGGGAGCTGTTTTTT; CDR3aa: CASSLLFDTGELFF
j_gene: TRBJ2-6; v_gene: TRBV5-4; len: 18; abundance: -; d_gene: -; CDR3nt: TGTGCCAGCAGCTTGGCGGAGGGGGCCGGCTCTGGGGCCAACGTCCTGACTTTC; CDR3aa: CASSLAEGAGSGANVLTF
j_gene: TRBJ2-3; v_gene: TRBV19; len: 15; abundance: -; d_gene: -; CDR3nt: TGTGCCAGTAGCCCGACGGGGTCTAGCACAGATACGCAGTATTTT; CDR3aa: CASSPTGSSTDTQYF
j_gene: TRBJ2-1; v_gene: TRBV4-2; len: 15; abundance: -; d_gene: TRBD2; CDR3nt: TGTGCCAGCAGACGGACTAGCGGGAGCCGAAATGAGCAGTTCTTC; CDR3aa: CASRRTSGSRNEQFF
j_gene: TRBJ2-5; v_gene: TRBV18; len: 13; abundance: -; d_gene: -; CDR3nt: TGTGCCAGCTCATCCGGACAGCAAGAGACCCAGTACTTC; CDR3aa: CASSSGQQETQYF
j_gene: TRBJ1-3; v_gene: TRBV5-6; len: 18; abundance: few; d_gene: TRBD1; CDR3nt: TGTGCCAGCAGCTTCGGGACAGGTCAACCCTGGTCTGGAAACACCATATATTTT; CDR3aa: CASSFGTGQPWSGNTIYF
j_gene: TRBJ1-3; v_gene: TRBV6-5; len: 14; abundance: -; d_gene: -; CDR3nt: TGTGCCAGCAGCTTACAGGACTCTGGAAACACCATATATTTT; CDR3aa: CASSLQDSGNTIYF
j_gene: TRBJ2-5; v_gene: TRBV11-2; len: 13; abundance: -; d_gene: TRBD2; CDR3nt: TGTGCCAGCGGGGGACTAGGACAAGAGACCCAGTACTTC; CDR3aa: CASGGLGQETQYF
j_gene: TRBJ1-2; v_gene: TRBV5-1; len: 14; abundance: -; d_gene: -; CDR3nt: TGCGCCAGCAGCTTGGGGACAGAGGCTTATGGCTACACCTTC; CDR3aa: CASSLGTEAYGYTF
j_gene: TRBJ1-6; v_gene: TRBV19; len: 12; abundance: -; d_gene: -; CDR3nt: TGTGCCAGTACTCGGGGTAATTCACCCCTCCACTTT; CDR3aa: CASTRGNSPLHF
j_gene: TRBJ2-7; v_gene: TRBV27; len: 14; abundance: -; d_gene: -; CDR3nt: TGTGCCAGCAGGGGGCGACACCGCTCCTACGAGCAGTACTTC; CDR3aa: CASRGRHRSYEQYF